This TCR beta chain was sequenced during a study of identical twins. Template switching, a step in the protocol, added a universal primer site, and cDNA carried unique molecular identifiers. One entry per CDR3 protein, called by TCRdb with MiXCR from the 5' RACE reads. Of under 350,000 distinct CDR3 sequences listed, less than 9.5% were seen once; the top ten hold approximately 7%. On this clonotype itself: The antigen remains undetermined.

Overall study findings and caveats: The authors drew conclusions from cross-sectional statistical analysis rather than following the same donors. Twins' surplus sharing was weaker for beta out-of-frame sequences. There was more out-of-frame TCR alpha sharing in monozygotic twins than models estimated.

V was clipped by 3 bases and J by 5 bases, with 8 bases between them. Germline V gene lookup returns CDR1 SGDLS and CDR2 YYNGEE. The CDR3 is 12 amino acids. These data were also filed under a second study, of yellow fever vaccine responses in identical twins.

The V gene is TRBV9, the J gene TRBJ1-1; no reliable D call. This clonotype was sampled from a woman aged 18-29 years in good health. The sample comprised CD8+ T cells sorted from blood. CDR3 nucleotides: TGTGCCAGCAGCGCCTCGAGTACTGAAGCTTTCTTT. This codes for CASSASSTEAFF.